Included here is one T cell receptor beta chain sequence, with context. The antigen is undetermined. This record comes from a study of OX40 agonist ivuxolimab in advanced cancers. Study in general: People in dose escalation had one of these cancers: hepatocellular carcinoma, melanoma, renal cell or head and neck cancer. Partial responses occurred in Three dose-escalation patients, one with hepatocellular carcinoma and two with cutaneous melanoma. Study-wide results and limits: Circulating CD4+ and CD8+ T cells showed clonal expansion by week 6 at 0.1 to 3.0 mg/kg. Expanded clones were, on average, more numerous among CD8+ T cells than CD4+.

The data were produced by immunoSEQ multiplex PCR, yet TCRdb's version contains in-frame clones alone and is incomplete. The sample records 60,000 to 65,000 clones, around 93% being singletons. The CDR3 is 16 residues long. CDR1 and CDR2 from the germline V gene are MNHNS and SASEGT. Trimming removed 3 bases from V and 3 bases from J, with 15 bases in between. The sequenced sample was CD4+ or CD8+ T cells sorted from blood, obtained in a trial of the OX40 agonist ivuxolimab. The chain has TRBV6-1 and TRBJ1-5, with D tentatively TRBD1 (5 bases). The sequence derives from an adult with an advanced solid tumor such as melanoma, head and neck, liver or kidney cancer. The DNA for the CDR3 is TGTGCCAGCAGTGATAGGGGCAGCCTTGACAATCAGCCCCAGCATTTT. As protein: CASSDRGSLDNQPQHF.